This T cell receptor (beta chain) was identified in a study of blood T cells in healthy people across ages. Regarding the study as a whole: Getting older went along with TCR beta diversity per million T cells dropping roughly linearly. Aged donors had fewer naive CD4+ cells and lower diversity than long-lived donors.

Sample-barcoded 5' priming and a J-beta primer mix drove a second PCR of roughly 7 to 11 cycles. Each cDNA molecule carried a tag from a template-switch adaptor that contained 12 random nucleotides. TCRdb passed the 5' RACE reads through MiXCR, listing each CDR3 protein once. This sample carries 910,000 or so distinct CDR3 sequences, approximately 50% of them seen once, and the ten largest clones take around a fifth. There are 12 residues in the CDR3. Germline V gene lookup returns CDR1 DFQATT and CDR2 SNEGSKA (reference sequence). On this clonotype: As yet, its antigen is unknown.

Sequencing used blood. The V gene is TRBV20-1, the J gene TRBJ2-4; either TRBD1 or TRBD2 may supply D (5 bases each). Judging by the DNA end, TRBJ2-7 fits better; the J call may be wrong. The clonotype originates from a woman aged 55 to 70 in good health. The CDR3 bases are TGCAGCTCCGGGACCCTCGCCTACGAGCAGTACTTC. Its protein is CSSGTLAYEQYF.